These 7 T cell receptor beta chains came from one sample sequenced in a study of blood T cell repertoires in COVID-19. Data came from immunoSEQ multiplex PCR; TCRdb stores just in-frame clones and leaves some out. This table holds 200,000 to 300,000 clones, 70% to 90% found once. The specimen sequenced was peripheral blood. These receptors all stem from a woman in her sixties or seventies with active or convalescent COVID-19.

In nucleotides, the CDR3 is TGTGCCAGCAGCGACACCAGGACTAGCGGGAGCTACGAGCAGTACTTC. Translated: CASSDTRTSGSYEQYF. This sequence joins TRBV5-4 and TRBJ2-7, with TRBD2 matching over 13 bases. After removal of 4 bases from V and 3 bases from J, the junction contained 7 bases not matched to a gene. This CDR3 spans 16 amino acids. The germline CDR1 and CDR2 sequences are SGHNT and YYREEE (reference sequence).

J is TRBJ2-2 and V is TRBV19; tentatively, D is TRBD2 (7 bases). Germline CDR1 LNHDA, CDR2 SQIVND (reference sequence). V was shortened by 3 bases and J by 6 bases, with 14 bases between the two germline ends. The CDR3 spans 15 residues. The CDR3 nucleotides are TGTGCCAGTAGTATGGAGCAGGGGAGGGCCGGGGAGCTGTTTTTT. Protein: CASSMEQGRAGELFF.

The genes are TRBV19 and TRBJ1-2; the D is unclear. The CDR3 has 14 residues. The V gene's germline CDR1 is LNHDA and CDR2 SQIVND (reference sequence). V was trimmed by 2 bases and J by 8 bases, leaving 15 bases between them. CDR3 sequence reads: CASSIIDPGEGYTF. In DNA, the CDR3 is TGTGCCAGTAGTATAATCGACCCGGGTGAAGGCTACACCTTC.

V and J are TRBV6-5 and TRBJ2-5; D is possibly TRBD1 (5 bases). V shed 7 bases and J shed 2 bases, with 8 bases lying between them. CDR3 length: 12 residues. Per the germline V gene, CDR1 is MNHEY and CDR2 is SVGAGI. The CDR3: CASTDTQETQYF. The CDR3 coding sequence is TGTGCCAGCACGGACACTCAAGAGACCCAGTACTTC.

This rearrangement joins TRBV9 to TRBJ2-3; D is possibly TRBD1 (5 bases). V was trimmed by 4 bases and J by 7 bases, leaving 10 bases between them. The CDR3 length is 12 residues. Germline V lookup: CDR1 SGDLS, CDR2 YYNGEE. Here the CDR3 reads CASSTSGYTQYF. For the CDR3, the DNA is TGTGCCAGCAGCACATCAGGGTATACGCAGTATTTT.

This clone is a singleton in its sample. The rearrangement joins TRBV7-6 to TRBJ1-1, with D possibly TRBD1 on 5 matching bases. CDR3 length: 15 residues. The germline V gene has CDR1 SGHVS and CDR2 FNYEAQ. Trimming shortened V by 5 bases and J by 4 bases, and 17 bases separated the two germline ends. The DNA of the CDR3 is TGTGCCAGCAGCCCAGGCAGGGTTTGGGGCACTGAAGCTTTCTTT. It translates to CASSPGRVWGTEAFF.

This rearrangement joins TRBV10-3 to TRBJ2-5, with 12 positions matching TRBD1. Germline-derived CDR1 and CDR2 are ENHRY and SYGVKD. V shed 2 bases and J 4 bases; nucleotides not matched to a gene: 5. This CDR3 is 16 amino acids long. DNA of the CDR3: TGTGCCATCAGTGAGACGGGACAGGGGGCTGGAGAGACCCAGTACTTC. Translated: CAISETGQGAGETQYF.